The 21 T cell receptor beta chains in this list originate from one sample, sequenced in a study of cytomegalovirus exposure and HLA in healthy donors. TCRdb's copy holds only in-frame clones and misses some; the assay was immunoSEQ multiplex PCR. The repertoire holds tens of thousands of clones, with roughly 95% as singletons. Sequencing was performed on PBMCs. All receptors derive from a woman between 18 and 30 years old in good health and CMV-seronegative.

The chain joins TRBV4-3 to TRBJ2-1, with a tentative D call TRBD1 (6 bases). Trimming shortened V by 3 bases and J by 10 bases, and 19 bases separated the two germline ends. The CDR3 runs to 15 residues. CDR1 is LGHNA and CDR2 is YSLEER in the germline V gene. The CDR3 DNA reads as TGCGCCAGCAGCCATGACAGGTCACTCTTTCGGGAGCAGTTCTTC. This gives the protein CASSHDRSLFREQFF.

The V and J genes are TRBV13 and TRBJ2-1, with D possibly being TRBD1 (6 bases). This CDR3 has 13 residues. The V end was cut by 4 bases, the J end by 9 bases, with 13 bases between. Germline V gene data show CDR1 as PRHDT and CDR2 as FYEKMQ (reference sequence). The CDR3 nucleotides read TGTGCCAGCAGCTCGGACAGTTCGGGTGAGCAGTTCTTC. Protein product: CASSSDSSGEQFF. Complete variable domain (other parts from reference TRBV13 and TRBJ2-1): AAGVIQSPRHLIKEKRETATLKCYPIPRHDTVYWYQQGPGQDPQFLISFYEKMQSDKGSIPDRFSAQQFSDYHSELNMSSLELGDSALYFCASSSDSSGEQFFGPGTRLTVL.

V gene TRBV30 combines with J gene TRBJ1-2, with D uncertain. Germline loops: CDR1 GTSNPN, CDR2 SVGIG (reference sequence). The CDR3 is 14 amino acids. Deletions cut 2 bases from V and 8 bases from J, with 18 bases between. The CDR3 loop reads CAWSILVGGVGYTF. CDR3 nucleotide sequence: TGTGCCTGGAGTATTTTGGTGGGAGGAGTGGGCTACACCTTC.

This clone showed up just once. The V and J genes are TRBV21-1 and TRBJ1-5; the table's D call, TRBD1, has no DNA check behind it. TRBV21-1 is marked as a pseudogene. CDR3 size: 16 residues. The CDR3 loop reads CASSKVDRGPNQPQHF. For the CDR3, the DNA is TGTGCCAGCAGCAAAGTCGACAGGGGGCCCAATCAGCCCCAGCATTTT.

This chain links TRBV6-5 with TRBJ2-7, with D possibly matching TRBD2 (6 bases). The CDR3 has 15 residues. V was cut by 2 bases and J by 6 bases, with 17 bases left in between. Germline CDR1 is MNHEY and CDR2 is SVGAGI. The CDR3 region has the DNA TGTGCCAGCAGTTACGGCGGGGCCCTTTATGGCGAGCAGTACTTC. Translating gives CASSYGGALYGEQYF.

The J gene is TRBJ1-1, the V gene TRBV5-1; TRBD1 matches at 8 bases. This CDR3 has 14 amino acids. Trimming removed 4 bases from V and 5 bases from J; junction bases left unmatched: 7. CDR1 SGHRS and CDR2 YFSETQ come from the germline V gene. CDR3 loop: CASSVPTGETEAFF. The DNA of the CDR3 is TGCGCCAGCAGCGTGCCGACAGGGGAAACTGAAGCTTTCTTT.

The gene calls are TRBV7-2 and TRBJ1-1, with D unresolved. Germline V lookup: CDR1 SGHTA, CDR2 FQGNSA. Trimming cost V 1 base and J 11 bases, with 14 bases left between them. The CDR3 is 13 amino acids. CDR3 coding DNA: TGTGCCAGCAGCTTAGGGGGTCCCCGAGGGGCTTTCTTT. Its protein product is CASSLGGPRGAFF.

V gene TRBV5-6 combines with J gene TRBJ1-2; 11 bases match TRBD1. Per germline, CDR1 SGHDT and CDR2 YYEEEE. V lost 4 bases and J lost 1; bases outside the gene matches: 6. This CDR3 is built from 16 residues. CDR3 amino acids: CASSPVGTGGNYGYTF. CDR3 DNA: TGTGCCAGCAGCCCGGTGGGGACAGGGGGTAACTATGGCTACACCTTC.

This chain connects TRBV6-5 to TRBJ1-3; the D is unclear. V was trimmed by 0 bases and J by 0 bases, leaving 9 bases between them. The CDR3 runs 16 residues. Per germline, CDR1 MNHEY and CDR2 SVGAGI. CDR3 amino acids: CASSYSHAFSGNTIYF. CDR3 DNA: TGTGCCAGCAGTTACTCCCACGCGTTCTCTGGAAACACCATATATTTT.

The chain is built from TRBV5-1 and TRBJ1-2; no definite D call. The V and J ends lost 1 base and 3 bases respectively, with 7 bases between them. The CDR3 has 13 amino acids. Germline loops: CDR1 SGHRS, CDR2 YFSETQ. The CDR3 spells CASSLSTDYGYTF. In nucleotides, the CDR3 is TGCGCCAGCAGCTTGTCTACAGACTATGGCTACACCTTC. The full variable domain, its missing parts supplied by reference TRBV5-1 and TRBJ1-2, is KAGVTQTPRYLIKTRGQQVTLSCSPISGHRSVSWYQQTPGQGLQFLFEYFSETQRNKGNFPGRFSGRQFSNSRSEMNVSTLELGDSALYLCASSLSTDYGYTFGSGTRLTVV.

This clone has only one observation. The chain combines TRBV5-1 with TRBJ1-1; weak D call: TRBD1 (5 bases). This CDR3 region has 14 residues. With 8 bases removed from V and 3 bases from J, the gap between germline ends came to 17 bases. Germline-derived CDR1 and CDR2 are SGHRS and YFSETQ. CDR3 residues: CASKREVGDTEAFF. The CDR3 bases are TGCGCCAGTAAAAGGGAGGTGGGGGACACTGAAGCTTTCTTT.

This rearrangement joins TRBV2 to TRBJ1-2, with D possibly TRBD1 on 6 matching bases. Germline V gene data show CDR1 as SNHLY and CDR2 as FYNNEI. V lost 4 bases to trimming and J lost 5 bases, with 11 bases between them. The CDR3 covers 13 residues. The CDR3 reads CASSGLDSYGYTF. For the CDR3, the DNA is TGTGCCAGCAGTGGTTTGGACAGTTATGGCTACACCTTC.

The DNA of the CDR3 is TGTGCCAGCAGCATGGACCCGCCGGCGGCGCTCTCTGGAAACACCATATATTTT. Translation: CASSMDPPAALSGNTIYF. This chain links TRBV5-5 with TRBJ1-3; D not certain. Trimming took 4 bases from V and 0 from J, leaving 20 bases between them. The CDR3 runs 18 residues. Germline loops: CDR1 SGHKS, CDR2 YYEKEE (reference sequence).

The V and J genes are TRBV5-5 and TRBJ2-2; 8 positions match TRBD2. Trimming cost V 0 bases and J 4 bases; bases outside gene matches: 5. Germline assignment: CDR1 SGHKS and CDR2 YYEKEE (reference sequence). This CDR3 has 16 residues. CDR3: CASSLAGGPRTGELFF. As DNA, the CDR3 is TGTGCCAGCAGCTTGGCGGGAGGGCCTCGCACCGGGGAGCTGTTTTTT.

The chain links TRBV2 to TRBJ1-2, with TRBD1 as a possible D gene (6 bases). V lost 6 bases, J lost 8 bases, and 22 bases lay in between. The germline V gene encodes CDR1 SNHLY and CDR2 FYNNEI. The CDR3 length is 15 residues. CDR3 sequence: CASRAGGQGGLGYTF. The CDR3 DNA follows: TGTGCCAGCAGAGCGGGGGGGCAGGGCGGGCTCGGCTACACCTTC.

A few counts support this clone. The chain is built from TRBV5-1 and TRBJ1-4; tentatively, D is TRBD1 (5 bases). Germline CDR1 and CDR2: SGHRS and YFSETQ. With 2 bases removed from V and 5 bases from J, the gap between germline ends came to 13 bases. The length of the CDR3 is 15 residues. DNA of the CDR3: TGCGCCAGCAGCTTAGGACACGAGATCAATGAAAAACTGTTTTTT. This translates into CASSLGHEINEKLFF.

The chain joins TRBV29-1 to TRBJ2-2, with D uncertain. Germline CDR1 SQVTM, CDR2 ANQGSEA. Trimming took 3 bases from V and 4 from J, leaving 9 bases between them. The CDR3 has 13 amino acids. The CDR3, as DNA: TGCAGCGTTGATAGTCCTCCCACCGGGGAGCTGTTTTTT. Translating it yields CSVDSPPTGELFF.

The J gene is TRBJ2-7, the V gene TRBV6-5, with 12 bases aligning to TRBD1. Germline assignment: CDR1 MNHEY and CDR2 SVGAGI. This CDR3 spans 14 amino acids. Trimming at V came to 5 bases and at J to 5 bases, leaving 4 bases not matched to a gene. CDR3 in amino acids: CASSGGTGGDEQYF. CDR3 DNA: TGTGCCAGCAGTGGGGGGACAGGGGGCGACGAGCAGTACTTC.

V is TRBV2 and J is TRBJ2-1, with 7 nucleotides matching TRBD2. The J segment lost 8 bases and the V segment lost 7 bases, leaving 8 bases of the junction unmatched. From germline, CDR1 is SNHLY and CDR2 FYNNEI. The CDR3 extends over 13 amino acids. CDR3 amino acids: CASTGGIGDEQFF. The CDR3 region has the DNA TGTGCCAGCACCGGGGGGATTGGGGATGAGCAGTTCTTC.

J is TRBJ2-7 and V is TRBV7-8; TRBD2 is a possible D gene (6 bases). The CDR3 is made up of 15 amino acids. The germline V gene encodes CDR1 SGHVS and CDR2 FQNEAQ. V lost 1 base, J lost 6 bases, and 16 bases lay in between. Here the CDR3 reads CASSLVGGRVVEQYF. CDR3 nucleotides: TGTGCCAGCAGCTTAGTAGGAGGGCGTGTGGTCGAGCAGTACTTC. Together with reference TRBV7-8 and TRBJ2-7, the CDR3 gives the full variable domain: GAGVSQSPRYKVAKRGQDVALRCDPISGHVSLFWYQQALGQGPEFLTYFQNEAQLDKSGLPSDRFFAERPEGSVSTLKIQRTQQEDSAVYLCASSLVGGRVVEQYFGPGTRLTVT.

V gene TRBV7-6 combines with J gene TRBJ2-1; TRBD2 matches 7 bases. This CDR3 has 16 amino acids. Germline V CDR1 and CDR2: SGHVS, FNYEAQ. J gave up 8 bases and V 2 bases, and 12 bases lay outside the gene matches. As DNA, the CDR3 is TGTGCCAGCAGCTTACTAGCGGAAGCGGGATGGGATGAGCAGTTCTTC. Translation gives CASSLLAEAGWDEQFF.